A single sample gave rise to the 19 T cell receptor beta chains below, sequenced in a study of blood T cell repertoires in COVID-19. This table comes from immunoSEQ multiplex PCR, and its TCRdb copy is limited to in-frame clones, with some not included. Altogether some 200,000 clones are present, more than 75% being singletons, with the ten largest covering more than 5.5%. Sequenced input: peripheral blood. All receptors come from an older man with acute or convalescent COVID-19.

The rearrangement links TRBV2 to TRBJ1-5; 7 bases agree with TRBD1. The CDR3 is 14 residues long. The germline V gene has CDR1 SNHLY and CDR2 FYNNEI. The junction had 4 bases not matched to a gene; V was cut back by 6 bases and J by 2 bases. CDR3 residues: CASSRGEGNQPQHF. DNA of the CDR3: TGTGCCAGCAGCAGGGGGGAGGGCAATCAGCCCCAGCATTTT.

In this sample, this clone turned up a few times. The rearrangement joins TRBV16 to TRBJ2-7, with D possibly matching TRBD1 (5 bases). Trimming removed 8 bases at V and 2 bases at J, with 19 bases between. CDR1 is KGHSY and CDR2 is FQNENV in the germline V gene. The CDR3 length is 15 residues. The chain's CDR3 is CASSPGKFLTYEQYF. DNA for the CDR3: TGTGCCAGCTCCCCAGGGAAATTTTTGACCTACGAGCAGTACTTC.

This clone has only a few counts. The CDR3 DNA follows: TGTGCCAGCAGCTGGGGGGTGAGCACTGAAGCTTTCTTT. Translating gives CASSWGVSTEAFF. This chain connects TRBV7-8 to TRBJ1-1; D is possibly TRBD1 (5 bases). Germline CDR1 and CDR2: SGHVS and FQNEAQ. There are 13 residues in the CDR3. With 4 bases removed from V and 4 bases from J, the gap between germline ends came to 10 bases.

The V gene is TRBV10-2, the J gene TRBJ2-2; TRBD2 matches at 9 bases. The CDR3 is made up of 12 amino acids. Germline V gene data show CDR1 as WSHSY and CDR2 as SAAADI. V lost 3 bases, J lost 15 bases, and 5 bases stayed unmatched. The CDR3 reads CASSDVREGVFF. The CDR3 DNA reads TGCGCCAGCAGTGACGTGCGGGAGGGAGTGTTTTTT.

The gene calls are TRBV5-1 and TRBJ1-5, with TRBD1 as a possible D gene (6 bases). This CDR3 is 15 amino acids long. With 3 bases removed from V and 3 bases from J, the gap between germline ends came to 13 bases. Germline V gene lookup returns CDR1 SGHRS and CDR2 YFSETQ. CDR3 in amino acids: CASSSTGHPNQPQHF. The DNA for the CDR3 is TGCGCCAGCAGCTCTACGGGACACCCCAATCAGCCCCAGCATTTT.

The V call is TRBV27, the J call TRBJ2-3; D may be TRBD2 (5 bases). Germline V gives CDR1 MNHEY, CDR2 SMNVEV (reference sequence). The germline V and J ends were trimmed by 0 bases and 2 bases, with 12 bases remaining between them. The CDR3 has 16 amino acids. CDR3 DNA sequence: TGTGCCAGCAGTTTATCCGGGCTTCGGGACACAGATACGCAGTATTTT. Protein sequence: CASSLSGLRDTDTQYF.

This rearrangement joins TRBV10-3 to TRBJ1-5; 7 bases fit TRBD1. Germline CDR1 is ENHRY and CDR2 is SYGVKD. This CDR3 is built from 15 residues. J gave up 2 bases and V 6 bases, and 7 bases lay outside the gene matches. The CDR3 loop is CAISGQDTGNQPQHF. The CDR3 DNA reads as TGTGCCATCAGCGGACAGGACACGGGCAATCAGCCCCAGCATTTT.

This clone was observed a single time. The gene calls are TRBV27 and TRBJ2-2, with 8 bases identical to TRBD2. The germline gives CDR1 MNHEY, CDR2 SMNVEV (reference sequence). J lost 3 bases, V lost 5 bases, and 14 bases had no gene match. The CDR3 has 18 amino acids. The CDR3 sequence: CASSRHPGLEGYTGELFF. The CDR3 nucleotides are TGTGCCAGCAGTAGACATCCGGGACTAGAAGGATACACCGGGGAGCTGTTTTTT.

CDR3 sequence reads: CASSQPDRPNYGYTF. The CDR3 DNA follows: TGTGCCAGCAGCCAGCCGGACAGACCTAACTATGGCTACACCTTC. This chain links TRBV28 with TRBJ1-2, with a possible D match to TRBD1 (6 bases). Looked up from germline, CDR1 is MDHEN and CDR2 is SYDVKM. There are 15 residues in the CDR3. V lost 6 bases, J lost 0 bases, and 14 bases lay in between.

The V call is TRBV11-2, the J call TRBJ2-5; possible D gene TRBD1, 6 bases. CDR3 size: 13 residues. Trimming took off 4 bases at V and 3 bases at J, with 9 bases between the two ends. Germline assignment: CDR1 SGHAT and CDR2 FQNNGV. Here the CDR3 reads CASSSHREETQYF. In DNA form, the CDR3 reads TGTGCCAGCAGCTCGCACAGGGAAGAGACCCAGTACTTC. The variable domain in full, with the rest retrieved from reference TRBV11-2 and TRBJ2-5, is EAGVAQSPRYKIIEKRQSVAFWCNPISGHATLYWYQQILGQGPKLLIQFQNNGVVDDSQLPKDRFSAERLKGVDSTLKIQPAKLEDSAVYLCASSSHREETQYFGPGTRLLVL.

V and J are TRBV18 and TRBJ2-5, with D perhaps TRBD2 (6 bases). From germline, CDR1 is KGHSH and CDR2 LQKENI. V gave up 8 bases and J gave up 2 bases, with 15 bases separating them. The CDR3 extends over 14 amino acids. The CDR3 loop reads CASKASSAQETQYF. The CDR3 nucleotides read TGTGCCAGCAAAGCCTCTAGCGCGCAAGAGACCCAGTACTTC.

This clone was counted between two and nine times. V and J are TRBV5-4 and TRBJ2-7; the D gene is possibly TRBD2 (6 bases). CDR1 and CDR2 (germline): SGHNT, YYREEE (reference sequence). This CDR3 is built from 15 residues. Trimming cost V 4 bases and J 0 bases, with 14 bases left between them. The CDR3 protein is CASSPASASSYEQYF. The CDR3 region has the DNA TGTGCCAGCAGCCCGGCTAGCGCCAGCTCCTACGAGCAGTACTTC.

The chain carries TRBV3-1 (or the pseudogene TRBV3-2) and TRBJ2-3, with a possible D match to TRBD2 (6 bases). The germline CDR1 and CDR2 sequences are LGHDT and YNNKEL (reference sequence). The CDR3 is made up of 17 amino acids. Trimming removed 3 bases from V and 5 bases from J, with 21 bases in between. The CDR3 DNA reads TGTGCCAGCAGCCAGCCCCTTGGGAGCGGGCGTATAGATACGCAGTATTTT. Amino acids: CASSQPLGSGRIDTQYF.

The chain recombines TRBV7-8 with TRBJ1-5; D is perhaps TRBD1 (5 bases). CDR1 and CDR2 (germline): SGHVS, FQNEAQ. The CDR3 spans 14 residues. Deletions cut 3 bases from V and 7 bases from J, with 13 bases between. Here the CDR3 reads CASSFSDSGQPQHF. CDR3 DNA sequence: TGTGCCAGCAGCTTCTCCGACAGTGGGCAGCCCCAGCATTTT.

This clone has only a few counts. The rearrangement joins TRBV10-3 to TRBJ2-1; 7 bases fit TRBD2. The ends lost 2 bases at V and 8 bases at J; junction bases unmatched: 3. Germline V gives CDR1 ENHRY, CDR2 SYGVKD. The CDR3 length is 13 residues. The CDR3 loop is CAISERGEDEQFF. The CDR3 nucleotides read TGTGCCATCAGTGAGCGGGGGGAGGATGAGCAGTTCTTC.

This clone appeared once. For the CDR3, the DNA is TGTGCCAGTAGCCTCCCGGGGCTAGCGAGAGGACGGGATACGCAGTATTTT. Translation: CASSLPGLARGRDTQYF. The chain carries TRBV19 and TRBJ2-3; TRBD2 might be the D (6 bases). The germline CDR1 and CDR2 sequences are LNHDA and SQIVND (reference sequence). Trimming stripped 6 bases from V and 6 bases from J, with 25 bases between. This CDR3 region has 17 residues.

This rearrangement joins TRBV30 to TRBJ2-7; 7 bases align to TRBD1. V shed 6 bases and J 3 bases; nucleotides not matched to a gene: 17. The CDR3 loop spans 16 amino acids. Germline CDR1 and CDR2: GTSNPN and SVGIG (reference sequence). The CDR3: CACKKPDRVDHYEQYF. CDR3 DNA: TGTGCCTGTAAAAAACCCGACAGGGTGGATCACTACGAGCAGTACTTC.

The chain couples TRBV30 to TRBJ2-1; 7 nucleotides match TRBD2. V lost 2 bases, J lost 5 bases, and 6 bases stayed unmatched. CDR1 and CDR2 (germline): GTSNPN, SVGIG (reference sequence). The CDR3 contains 14 residues. Here the CDR3 reads CAWSPGLTHNEQFF. The DNA for the CDR3 is TGTGCCTGGAGTCCGGGACTAACTCACAATGAGCAGTTCTTC.

The rearrangement joins TRBV5-6 to TRBJ2-7, with D perhaps TRBD2 (5 bases). Per germline, CDR1 SGHDT and CDR2 YYEEEE. The CDR3 covers 12 residues. Trimming left V 1 base short and J 7 bases short, with 9 bases between. The CDR3 loop is CASSLSPGEQYV. The DNA for the CDR3 is TGTGCCAGCAGCTTGAGTCCGGGGGAGCAGTACGTC.